The 28 T cell receptor beta chains reported below all come from one sample, sequenced in a study of molecular identifiers for immune sequencing clone quantification. TCRdb ran MiXCR on the PCR reads and lists one entry per CDR3 protein. The repertoire consists of 68,000 or so distinct CDR3 sequences, with around a sixth occurring once and the leading ten covering 1.4% to 1.5%. The specimen sequenced was naive CD8+ T cells from blood, with Jurkat cell RNA spiked in. Regarding subset: FACS-sorted CD8+CD4-CCR7+CD45RA+ naive T cells. The receptors originated from a human donor in good health. Some libraries in this study had Jurkat cell RNA spiked in.

As to this clonotype: A much more abundant neighbour one base away suggests this may be a read error. The chain joins TRBV5-3 to TRBJ2-1; the match to TRBD2 covers 7 bases. TRBV5-3 is classed as an ORF, of uncertain function. The CDR3 spans 16 residues. Trimming cost V 10 bases and J 7 bases; bases outside gene matches: 20. This CDR3 reads CAGSLDSREEGNEQFF. In nucleotides, the CDR3 is TGTGCCGGCAGCTTGGATTCACGGGAGGAGGGGAATGAGCAGTTCTTC.

Concerning this clonotype: Given a much more abundant clone one base away, this may be a read error. The chain carries TRBV30 and TRBJ2-3; no firm D call. The J call may be mistaken, given a closer DNA end match to TRBJ1-5. Germline V lookup: CDR1 GTSNPN, CDR2 SVGIG (reference sequence). The CDR3 sequence is 14 residues long. The CDR3 sequence is CAWSTAAGTDTQHF. In DNA form, the CDR3 reads TGTGCCTGGAGTACCGCTGCGGGCACAGATACGCAGCATTTT.

This clonotype was seen repeatedly, ten times or more. CDR3 DNA sequence: TGTGCCATCAAACCGGGACTAGCGGGACCGAACACCGGGGAGCTGTTTTTT. This gives the protein CAIKPGLAGPNTGELFF. This chain links TRBV10-3 with TRBJ2-2, with 13 bases that match TRBD2. Germline CDR1 ENHRY, CDR2 SYGVKD. V was clipped by 7 bases and J by 0 bases; unmatched bases: 5. This CDR3 spans 17 amino acids.

This clonotype has ten or more counts. V is TRBV20-1 and J is TRBJ1-5; D is undetermined. The V gene's germline CDR1 is DFQATT and CDR2 SNEGSKA (reference sequence). This CDR3 is 15 amino acids long. Between the trimmed V and J ends, which lost 0 bases and 2 bases, there was a span of 11 bases. The CDR3 spells CSARDLDRGNQPQHF. CDR3 nucleotides: TGCAGTGCTAGAGATTTAGATAGGGGCAATCAGCCCCAGCATTTT.

This clonotype was counted ten times or more. This chain joins TRBV7-9 and TRBJ1-5; D gene unclear. V dropped 2 bases and J dropped 4 bases, with 9 bases sitting between them. This CDR3 contains 14 residues. CDR1 is SEHNR, CDR2 FQNEAQ, per germline (reference sequence). CDR3 bases: TGTGCCAGCAGCTTAAGTCGGGGAAATCAGCCCCAGCATTTT. It encodes CASSLSRGNQPQHF.

At least ten counts were recorded for this clonotype. CDR3: CASSPLAGQYTGELFF. In DNA form, the CDR3 reads TGTGCCAGCTCACCACTCGCGGGACAGTACACCGGGGAGCTGTTTTTT. This chain joins TRBV18 and TRBJ2-2; tentatively, D is TRBD1 (7 bases). This CDR3 is built from 16 residues. V dropped 1 base and J dropped 3 bases, with 12 bases sitting between them. Germline CDR1 is KGHSH and CDR2 is LQKENI.

This clonotype turned up a few times. V gene TRBV3-1 combines with J gene TRBJ2-1; D remains ambiguous. The CDR3 has 12 amino acids. Germline CDR1 and CDR2: LGHDT and YNNKEL (reference sequence). Between the trimmed V and J ends, which lost 8 bases and 9 bases, there was a span of 14 bases. The CDR3: CASSGPAIEQFF. The CDR3 nucleotides are TGTGCCAGCTCGGGCCCGGCCATTGAGCAGTTCTTC.

This clonotype was counted at least ten times. V and J are TRBV6-2 or TRBV6-3 and TRBJ2-7; D is perhaps TRBD1 (5 bases). The CDR3 covers 12 residues. Deletions cut 0 bases from V and 5 bases from J, with 5 bases between. CDR1 is MNHEY and CDR2 is SVGEGT in the germline V gene. The CDR3 bases are TGTGCCAGCAGTTACTCCAGGGACGAGCAGTACTTC. Translation gives CASSYSRDEQYF.

This clonotype was picked up many times. The V and J genes are TRBV24-1 and TRBJ2-2, with 13 bases aligning to TRBD2. The germline CDR1 and CDR2 sequences are KGHDR and SFDVKD. The CDR3 is made up of 21 amino acids. Trimming cost V 0 bases and J 2 bases; bases outside gene matches: 11. The DNA for the CDR3 is TGTGCCACCAGTGATTTGAGTTTAGGACTAGCGGGAGCCCTTAACACCGGGGAGCTGTTTTTT. This gives the protein CATSDLSLGLAGALNTGELFF.

This clonotype was seen at least ten times. This chain joins TRBV30 and TRBJ1-4; D gene unclear. The CDR3 contains 12 residues. Trimming stripped 1 base from V and 8 bases from J, with 8 bases between. The germline gives CDR1 GTSNPN, CDR2 SVGIG (reference sequence). CDR3 nucleotide sequence: TGTGCCTGGAGTGGCGGCAGGGAAAAACTGTTTTTT. Translation gives CAWSGGREKLFF.

This clonotype was counted at least ten times. The chain has TRBV4-1 and TRBJ2-7, with unresolved D. Germline loops: CDR1 MGHRA, CDR2 YSYEKL. V dropped 0 bases and J dropped 0 bases, with 6 bases sitting between them. This CDR3 comprises 14 residues. CDR3 in amino acids: CASSQDALSYEQYF. DNA for the CDR3: TGCGCCAGCAGCCAAGATGCCCTCTCCTACGAGCAGTACTTC.

The chain is built from TRBV11-3 and TRBJ2-1, with D perhaps being TRBD1 or TRBD2 (6 bases each). V was pared by 5 bases and J by 6 bases, with 17 bases between. This CDR3 is 15 amino acids long. Looked up from germline, CDR1 is SGHNT and CDR2 is YENEEA. The CDR3 is CASSIDGGKPNEQFF. In DNA form, the CDR3 reads TGTGCCAGCAGCATCGACGGGGGCAAGCCCAATGAGCAGTTCTTC.

Points on this clonotype: It may be a read error: a sequence one base away is much more abundant. The chain carries TRBV13 and TRBJ2-5; TRBD2 matches at 9 bases. CDR1 and CDR2 (germline): PRHDT, FYEKMQ (reference sequence). The CDR3 runs to 14 residues. The CDR3 nucleotides read TGTGCCAGCAGCCGTAGCGGGAGTGGTGAGACCCTGTACTTC. Amino acids: CASSRSGSGETLYF.

The genes are TRBV29-1 and TRBJ2-7; 9 positions match TRBD2. The V gene end was trimmed by 2 bases and the J gene end by 3 bases; junction bases not matched to a gene: 2. This CDR3 region has 13 residues. Germline V CDR1 and CDR2: SQVTM, ANQGSEA. In DNA, the CDR3 is TGCAGCGTTGAAACTAGCGGGCGCTACGAGCAGTACTTC. Its protein product is CSVETSGRYEQYF.

This clonotype has at least ten counts. This sequence joins TRBV5-1 and TRBJ2-7; no reliable D call. Germline CDR1 and CDR2: SGHRS and YFSETQ. Trimming stripped 0 bases from V and 4 bases from J, with 8 bases between. The CDR3 sequence is 13 residues long. The CDR3 here is CASSLGLQYEQYF. CDR3 coding DNA: TGCGCCAGCAGCTTGGGCCTACAATACGAGCAGTACTTC.

In its sample, this clonotype was seen a few times. This may stem from a read error, because a much larger clone lies one nucleotide away. The V gene is TRBV10-1, the J gene TRBJ2-3, with TRBD2 as a possible D gene (6 bases). V was pared by 6 bases and J by 7 bases, with 20 bases between. CDR1 is WNHNN, CDR2 SYGVQD, per germline (reference sequence). The CDR3 length is 15 residues. The CDR3 DNA follows: TGCGCCAGCAGGGATACCGGGGGTGCGAGAAATACGCAGTATTTT. Its protein product is CASRDTGGARNTQYF.

Ten or more counts support this clonotype. This sequence joins TRBV7-9 and TRBJ1-6; no firm D call. The V and J ends lost 7 bases and 0 bases respectively, with 16 bases between them. Germline CDR1 SEHNR, CDR2 FQNEAQ (reference sequence). The CDR3 runs 17 residues. The CDR3 spells CASTGGEASSYNSPLHF. The CDR3 nucleotides are TGTGCCAGCACCGGAGGAGAGGCAAGCTCCTATAATTCACCCCTCCACTTT.

This clonotype has at least ten counts. The J gene is TRBJ2-3, the V gene TRBV20-1, with 9 bases matching TRBD2. V shed 6 bases and J 4 bases; nucleotides not matched to a gene: 14. This CDR3 comprises 16 residues. The germline V gene has CDR1 DFQATT and CDR2 SNEGSKA (reference sequence). This CDR3 reads CSASPEGTSFPDTQYF. In DNA, the CDR3 is TGCAGTGCCTCCCCTGAGGGGACTAGCTTTCCAGATACGCAGTATTTT.

The table lists this clonotype with many counts. The rearrangement links TRBV7-9 to TRBJ2-7, with 10 bases fitting TRBD2. Germline V gene lookup returns CDR1 SEHNR and CDR2 FQNEAQ (reference sequence). The CDR3 extends over 15 amino acids. V lost 1 base and J lost 3; bases outside the gene matches: 3. CDR3 residues: CASSLGASGGYEQYF. The CDR3 DNA reads as TGTGCCAGCAGCTTAGGGGCTAGCGGGGGCTACGAGCAGTACTTC.

Details on this clonotype: This sequence may be a read error, since a much larger clone differs from it by one base. The chain couples TRBV28 to TRBJ2-7; D not certain. CDR3 size: 14 residues. The germline gives CDR1 MDHEN, CDR2 SYDVKM. CDR3 sequence (DNA): TGTGTCAGCGTTGGGGTAGACTCGACCTACGAGCAGTACTTC. Translation: CVSVGVDSTYEQYF. Complete variable domain (other parts from reference TRBV28 and TRBJ2-7): DVKVTQSSRYLVKRTGEKVFLECVQDMDHENMFWYRQDPGLGLRLIYFSYDVKMKEKGDIPEGYSVSREKKERFSLILESASTNQTSMYLCVSVGVDSTYEQYFGPGTRLTVT.

This clonotype has a count of ten or more. This chain connects TRBV6-2 or TRBV6-3 to TRBJ2-7; D is possibly TRBD1 (6 bases). V was pared by 7 bases and J by 7 bases, with 20 bases between. The CDR3 extends over 14 amino acids. Germline CDR1 and CDR2: MNHEY and SVGEGT. As DNA, the CDR3 is TGTGCCAGCATCCGCGGACAGATTTACCGGGAGCAGTACTTC. This gives the protein CASIRGQIYREQYF.

The rearrangement joins TRBV10-3 to TRBJ2-7; TRBD2 agrees at 7 bases. Germline CDR1 reads ENHRY; CDR2 reads SYGVKD. The CDR3 loop spans 15 amino acids. The V segment lost 7 bases and the J segment 3 bases; nucleotides outside the gene matches: 12. The CDR3 DNA is TGTGCCATCAAAGGGGCGGGCGCGGGAGTCTACGAGCAGTACTTC. This sequence encodes CAIKGAGAGVYEQYF.

Details on this clonotype: One junction end disagrees with the germline gene, perhaps due to a read error. The chain joins TRBV7-9 to TRBJ1-2; 10 positions match TRBD1. The CDR3 is 16 amino acids. CDR1 and CDR2 from the germline V gene are SEHNR and FQNEAQ (reference sequence). Written as DNA, the CDR3 is TGTGGCAGCAGCTTGGACAGGGGGGATACTAACTATGGCTACACCTTC. Protein product: CGSSLDRGDTNYGYTF. Using reference TRBV7-9 and TRBJ1-2 for the parts outside the CDR3, the full variable domain is DTGVSQNPRHKITKRGQNVTFRCDPISEHNRLYWYRQTLGQGPEFLTYFQNEAQLEKSRLLSDRFSAERPKGSFSTLEIQRTEQGDSAMYLCGSSLDRGDTNYGYTFGSGTRLTVV.

In its sample, this clonotype was seen a few times. The conserved phenylalanine or tryptophan normally closing the CDR3 is absent here, so this likely arose from a read error. The rearrangement uses TRBV7-9 and TRBJ2-1; 13 nucleotides line up with TRBD2. The J segment lost 4 bases and the V segment lost 5 bases, leaving 8 bases of the junction unmatched. Looked up from germline, CDR1 is SEHNR and CDR2 is FQNEAQ (reference sequence). The CDR3 loop spans 17 amino acids. CDR3 DNA: TGTGCCAGCAGCCTAATCCCGGGACTAGCGGGGTACAATGAGCAGTTCTCC. It is translated as CASSLIPGLAGYNEQFS.

Concerning this clonotype: Mismatch with germline at one junction end may stem from a read error. V gene TRBV27 combines with J gene TRBJ2-5; D might be TRBD1 or TRBD2, each matching 5 bases. The germline gives CDR1 MNHEY, CDR2 SMNVEV (reference sequence). The CDR3 has 12 residues. CDR3 DNA sequence: TGTGCCAGCAGTGAGGGGATAGAGGCCCAGTACTTC. Translating it yields CASSEGIEAQYF.

This clonotype was counted at least ten times. This sequence joins TRBV4-3 and TRBJ2-7; 9 bases fit TRBD2. Germline V gene sequence: CDR1 LGHNA, CDR2 YSLEER. The CDR3 has 16 residues. The ends lost 0 bases at V and 5 bases at J; junction bases unmatched: 8. CDR3 bases: TGCGCCAGCAGCCAAGATGGTAGCGGGAGATGGAACGAGCAGTACTTC. Protein: CASSQDGSGRWNEQYF.

This clonotype was counted only a few times. The CDR3 nucleotides are TGTGCCAGCTCTCTCAGGTTAGGGATCGACGAGCAGTACTTC. The encoded protein is CASSLRLGIDEQYF. This chain connects TRBV6-1 to TRBJ2-7; D is unresolved. The V end was cut by 8 bases, the J end by 5 bases, with 19 bases between. CDR3 size: 14 residues. Germline V gene sequence: CDR1 MNHNS, CDR2 SASEGT.

This clonotype was recorded at least ten times. The chain combines TRBV6-5 with TRBJ2-7; 8 positions match TRBD2. The J segment lost 6 bases and the V segment lost 2 bases, leaving 3 bases of the junction unmatched. Germline CDR1 is MNHEY and CDR2 is SVGAGI. This CDR3 contains 13 residues. The CDR3 sequence: CASSYGAGGEQYF. The DNA for the CDR3 is TGTGCCAGCAGTTACGGGGCGGGAGGCGAGCAGTACTTC.